What follows are 30 T cell receptor beta chains derived from one specimen sequenced in a study of cytomegalovirus exposure and HLA in healthy donors. PCR primers comprised 60 Vbeta and 13 Jbeta primers. TCRdb keeps only in-frame clones here, not all; method: immunoSEQ multiplex PCR. Among 200,000 to 250,000 clones listed, about three quarters were seen once. The specimen sequenced was PBMCs. These receptors were obtained from a woman aged 55-70 years in good health and CMV-seropositive.

A single count supports this clone. The chain recombines TRBV6-1 with TRBJ2-1; TRBD1 matches 8 bases. Trimming removed 4 bases from V and 1 base from J; junction bases left unmatched: 6. The CDR3 is made up of 16 amino acids. The V gene's germline CDR1 is MNHNS and CDR2 SASEGT. DNA of the CDR3: TGTGCCAGCAGTGGGGACAGGATTATTTCCTACAATGAGCAGTTCTTC. Translation: CASSGDRIISYNEQFF.

CDR3 coding DNA: TGTGCCTGGAGTGCCTCGACAGGTATCTATCAGCCCCAGCATTTT. It codes for CAWSASTGIYQPQHF. This chain connects TRBV30 to TRBJ1-5; D perhaps matches TRBD1 (6 bases). The V gene lost 1 base and the J gene lost 5 bases, with 15 bases spanning the gap. The V gene's germline CDR1 is GTSNPN and CDR2 SVGIG (reference sequence). The CDR3 runs to 15 residues.

The chain carries TRBV5-4 and TRBJ1-2; 7 bases line up with TRBD1. V shed 4 bases and J 3 bases; nucleotides not matched to a gene: 9. CDR1 is SGHNT, CDR2 YYREEE, per germline (reference sequence). There are 15 residues in the CDR3. CDR3 nucleotide sequence: TGTGCCAGCAGCCCACCTTTCGGGACAGACTATGGCTACACCTTC. Translating it yields CASSPPFGTDYGYTF.

V and J are TRBV5-1 and TRBJ1-1; no definite D call. The CDR3 runs 15 residues. Trimming took off 0 bases at V and 2 bases at J, with 11 bases between the two ends. Germline values: CDR1 SGHRS, CDR2 YFSETQ. CDR3 coding DNA: TGCGCCAGCAGCTTGGTCTCTGCGGGTAACACTGAAGCTTTCTTT. This sequence encodes CASSLVSAGNTEAFF.

This chain uses TRBV4-3 with TRBJ2-5, with D maybe TRBD1 (5 bases). The V end lost 4 bases, the J end lost 4 bases, and 19 bases lay between the germline ends. The germline CDR1 and CDR2 sequences are LGHNA and YSLEER. The CDR3 is made up of 16 amino acids. The CDR3 is CASSPTGRVGRETQYF. CDR3 in DNA: TGCGCCAGCAGCCCTACGGGCAGGGTAGGGCGAGAGACCCAGTACTTC.

J is TRBJ1-2 and V is TRBV2, with a possible D match to TRBD1 (5 bases). Trimming pared 3 bases from V and 7 bases from J, leaving 9 bases between. Germline CDR1 SNHLY, CDR2 FYNNEI. The CDR3 runs 12 residues. CDR3 nucleotide sequence: TGTGCCAGCAGTGATTTCCAGGGTGGCTACACCTTC. Encoded protein: CASSDFQGGYTF.

V usage is TRBV7-6 and J usage is TRBJ2-7; 9 bases fit TRBD1. Losses at the gene ends were 5 bases for V and 4 bases for J; bases not matched to a gene: 9. This CDR3 spans 15 amino acids. In germline, CDR1 is SGHVS, CDR2 FNYEAQ. CDR3 sequence: CASSLTAGQGYEQYF. The DNA of the CDR3 is TGTGCCAGCAGCCTCACTGCGGGACAGGGATACGAGCAGTACTTC.

In its sample, this clone was seen once. This chain connects TRBV19 to TRBJ1-5; the D gene is possibly TRBD1 (6 bases). Between the trimmed V and J ends, which lost 11 bases and 9 bases, there was a span of 17 bases. The CDR3 has 12 amino acids. CDR1 is LNHDA, CDR2 SQIVND, per germline (reference sequence). The CDR3 sequence: CAAGGSRRPQHF. The CDR3 DNA sequence: TGTGCCGCGGGGGGCAGTCGGCGGCCCCAGCATTTT.

The table lists this clone with a few counts. V gene TRBV27 combines with J gene TRBJ1-2; 10 nucleotides line up with TRBD1. The junction had 6 bases not matched to a gene; V was cut back by 1 base and J by 1 base. This CDR3 region has 17 residues. Germline CDR1 is MNHEY and CDR2 is SMNVEV (reference sequence). In DNA form, the CDR3 reads TGTGCCAGCAGTTTATATTCGGGACAGGGGAGTAACTATGGCTACACCTTC. It translates to CASSLYSGQGSNYGYTF.

The chain uses TRBV15 and TRBJ1-3; unclear D gene. V lost 0 bases to trimming and J lost 7 bases, with 13 bases between them. This CDR3 contains 15 residues. Germline CDR1 is LNHNV and CDR2 is YYDKDF (reference sequence). The CDR3 region has the DNA TGTGCCACCAGCAGAGATCGGAGTAGTGGGAACACCATATATTTT. This gives the protein CATSRDRSSGNTIYF.

V usage is TRBV2 and J usage is TRBJ1-5, with 12 bases aligning to TRBD1. The CDR3 runs to 16 residues. V shed 7 bases, J shed 6 bases, and the junction held 10 bases outside the gene matches. CDR1 and CDR2 from the germline V gene are SNHLY and FYNNEI. CDR3 amino acids: CASTGTGGRAGQPQHF. In DNA, the CDR3 is TGTGCCAGCACGGGGACAGGGGGCCGTGCAGGTCAGCCCCAGCATTTT.

This clone has only one observation. V gene TRBV15 combines with J gene TRBJ2-5; the match to TRBD2 covers 8 bases. With V trimmed by 0 bases and J by 5 bases, 8 bases remained unmatched. Germline CDR1 is LNHNV and CDR2 is YYDKDF (reference sequence). The CDR3 contains 16 residues. CDR3 coding DNA: TGTGCCACCAGCAGAGATGCTGGGGCGGGAGGTGAGACCCAGTACTTC. Translated: CATSRDAGAGGETQYF.

About this clone: Other DNA sequences in the same sample also yield this CDR3. The chain uses TRBV9 and TRBJ1-1; D gene uncertain. Germline V lookup: CDR1 SGDLS, CDR2 YYNGEE. Trimming removed 0 bases from V and 1 base from J, with 7 bases in between. The CDR3 totals 14 residues. Here the CDR3 DNA reads TGTGCCAGCAGCGTAGGATCCGGGAACACTGAAGCTTTCTTT. It specifies CASSVGSGNTEAFF.

The chain uses TRBV6-1 and TRBJ2-2; 7 bases agree with TRBD1. The germline gives CDR1 MNHNS, CDR2 SASEGT. With 5 bases clipped from V and 7 bases from J, the junction kept 10 bases outside the gene matches. The CDR3 length is 15 residues. CDR3 in amino acids: CASSPRQGRDGELFF. CDR3 in DNA: TGTGCCAGCAGTCCCCGACAGGGACGGGACGGGGAGCTGTTTTTT.

The chain couples TRBV4-2 to TRBJ2-7; 10 bases are shared with TRBD1. From germline, CDR1 is LGHNA and CDR2 YNFKEQ. V shed 1 base and J 8 bases; nucleotides not matched to a gene: 8. The CDR3 totals 15 residues. The CDR3 here is CASSQGGTGDEKQYF. The CDR3 DNA reads TGTGCCAGCAGCCAAGGAGGGACAGGGGACGAAAAGCAGTACTTC.

The chain joins TRBV29-1 to TRBJ1-1; D not resolved. The germline gives CDR1 SQVTM, CDR2 ANQGSEA. V was pared by 2 bases and J by 0 bases, with 10 bases between. The CDR3 covers 14 residues. In nucleotides, the CDR3 is TGCAGCGTTGAATTGAAGGCGGTGAACACTGAAGCTTTCTTT. Protein: CSVELKAVNTEAFF.

This chain links TRBV5-1 with TRBJ1-2, with 9 bases identical to TRBD1. Germline V lookup: CDR1 SGHRS, CDR2 YFSETQ. The V and J ends lost 5 bases and 2 bases, in that order; junction bases with no gene match: 7. This CDR3 is 15 amino acids long. CDR3 amino acids: CASSLGQGYNYGYTF. CDR3 nucleotides: TGCGCCAGCAGTCTGGGACAGGGTTACAACTATGGCTACACCTTC.

This clone came up once. This rearrangement joins TRBV28 to TRBJ1-5; D perhaps matches TRBD1 (5 bases). With 4 bases removed from V and 3 bases from J, the gap between germline ends came to 16 bases. This CDR3 has 16 amino acids. The germline V gene encodes CDR1 MDHEN and CDR2 SYDVKM. The CDR3 sequence: CASSSPQGGLNQPQHF. For the CDR3, the DNA is TGTGCCAGCAGTTCTCCCCAGGGAGGGCTCAATCAGCCCCAGCATTTT.

The chain links TRBV28 to TRBJ2-5; TRBD1 matches 7 bases. Germline V lookup: CDR1 MDHEN, CDR2 SYDVKM. CDR3 size: 14 residues. After removal of 9 bases from V and 4 bases from J, the junction contained 11 bases not matched to a gene. CDR3 DNA: TGTGCCAGTAACACAGGGGCCAATGGAGAGACCCAGTACTTC. Its translation: CASNTGANGETQYF.

The chain links TRBV21-1 to TRBJ2-7; TRBD1, the D gene given by the table, was not confirmed from the DNA. TRBV21-1 is classified as a pseudogene. CDR3 length: 13 residues. CDR3 bases: TGTGCCAGCAGGTCGACAGGGGGGTACGAGCAGTACTTC. The encoded protein is CASRSTGGYEQYF.

The chain combines TRBV6-5 with TRBJ1-2; no clear D. Per germline, CDR1 MNHEY and CDR2 SVGAGI. Trimming shortened V by 7 bases and J by 4 bases, and 19 bases separated the two germline ends. The CDR3 is 15 amino acids. The chain's CDR3 is CASTIGRANLYGYTF. Written as DNA, the CDR3 is TGTGCCAGCACCATCGGGAGGGCAAACCTCTATGGCTACACCTTC.

The chain recombines TRBV30 with TRBJ2-3; D may be TRBD2 (6 bases). The CDR3 length is 13 residues. V lost 5 bases to trimming and J lost 6 bases, with 15 bases between them. From germline, CDR1 is GTSNPN and CDR2 SVGIG (reference sequence). The CDR3 sequence is CAWSRSSGDTQYF. CDR3 sequence (DNA): TGTGCCTGGTCCCGTTCCAGCGGGGATACGCAGTATTTT.

This clone was counted once. Mismatch with germline at one junction end may stem from a read error. The chain recombines TRBV10-3 with TRBJ1-3; TRBD1 agrees at 7 bases. Germline CDR1 and CDR2: ENHRY and SYGVKD. This CDR3 spans 14 amino acids. The CDR3 coding sequence is TGTGCCAGCAGGGGGGACAGCTCTGGAAGCACCATATATTTT. Translated: CASRGDSSGSTIYF.

This sequence joins TRBV30 and TRBJ2-7; no definite D call. From germline, CDR1 is GTSNPN and CDR2 SVGIG (reference sequence). V lost 0 bases to trimming and J lost 6 bases, with 18 bases between them. The CDR3 loop spans 15 amino acids. Written as DNA, the CDR3 is TGTGCCTGGAGTGTATTCCCTCTGGAGATAGCCGAGCAGTACTTC. It codes for CAWSVFPLEIAEQYF.

The rearrangement uses TRBV7-9 and TRBJ2-2; D perhaps matches TRBD2 (6 bases). With 5 bases removed from V and 5 bases from J, the gap between germline ends came to 18 bases. Germline loops: CDR1 SEHNR, CDR2 FQNEAQ (reference sequence). This CDR3 spans 16 amino acids. CDR3 residues: CASSRLRDLRTGELFF. CDR3 sequence (DNA): TGTGCCAGCAGCCGTTTAAGGGACTTGCGGACCGGGGAGCTGTTTTTT.

V and J are TRBV6-1 and TRBJ2-5; 12 positions agree with TRBD2. The CDR3 loop spans 14 amino acids. The V segment lost 3 bases and the J segment 5 bases; nucleotides outside the gene matches: 1. Germline CDR1 MNHNS, CDR2 SASEGT. The CDR3, as DNA: TGTGCCAGCAGTGAGACTAGCGGGGGCGAGACCCAGTACTTC. Translating it yields CASSETSGGETQYF.

This sequence joins TRBV9 and TRBJ2-3; perhaps TRBD2 as D (5 bases). V was clipped by 4 bases and J by 1 base, with 10 bases between them. CDR3 length: 14 amino acids. Germline V gives CDR1 SGDLS, CDR2 YYNGEE. The CDR3 here is CASSPFGGTDTQYF. The CDR3 region has the DNA TGTGCCAGCAGCCCTTTCGGGGGCACAGATACGCAGTATTTT.

This chain joins TRBV13 and TRBJ2-7; 8 bases agree with TRBD1. From germline, CDR1 is PRHDT and CDR2 FYEKMQ (reference sequence). With 5 bases clipped from V and 7 bases from J, the junction kept 7 bases outside the gene matches. The CDR3 totals 13 residues. CDR3 residues: CASSHWTGNEQYF. CDR3 in DNA: TGTGCCAGCAGCCACTGGACAGGGAATGAGCAGTACTTC. Looking up the rest from reference TRBV13 and TRBJ2-7 gives the full variable domain: AAGVIQSPRHLIKEKRETATLKCYPIPRHDTVYWYQQGPGQDPQFLISFYEKMQSDKGSIPDRFSAQQFSDYHSELNMSSLELGDSALYFCASSHWTGNEQYFGPGTRLTVT.

This chain connects TRBV6-1 to TRBJ2-7, with D possibly being TRBD2 (5 bases). Trimming cost V 2 bases and J 2 bases, with 13 bases left between them. This CDR3 spans 15 amino acids. In germline, CDR1 is MNHNS, CDR2 SASEGT. The CDR3: CASSESPGSAYEQYF. In DNA, the CDR3 is TGTGCCAGCAGTGAATCCCCGGGGTCGGCCTACGAGCAGTACTTC.

The sample holds a few counts of this clone. This chain links TRBV4-2 with TRBJ2-1, with D perhaps TRBD2 (5 bases). V was clipped by 1 base and J by 9 bases, with 10 bases between them. CDR1 is LGHNA, CDR2 YNFKEQ, per germline. This CDR3 comprises 13 residues. The CDR3 spells CASSQAGSLEQFF. The CDR3, as DNA: TGTGCCAGCAGCCAAGCGGGGTCGCTTGAGCAGTTCTTC.